What follows are 2 T cell receptor beta chains derived from one specimen sequenced in a study of cytomegalovirus exposure and HLA in healthy donors. The primer mix had 60 Vbeta and 13 Jbeta primers. Sequencing was performed with immunoSEQ multiplex PCR; in TCRdb, only in-frame clones are kept and a portion is missing. This table holds about 170,000 clones, nearly 80% found once. What was sequenced was PBMCs. These TCRs come from a woman in her forties or fifties in good health and CMV-seropositive.

This clone was counted only a few times. This chain connects TRBV7-8 to TRBJ2-1; TRBD1 aligns across 7 bases. The CDR3 is 16 residues long. Germline assignment: CDR1 SGHVS and CDR2 FQNEAQ. The trim removed 6 bases at V and 2 bases at J, leaving 10 bases unmatched. For the CDR3, the DNA is TGTGCCAGCAGTTCTAAGGCGACAGGGACCTACAATGAGCAGTTCTTC. This encodes CASSSKATGTYNEQFF.

The chain uses TRBV6-6 and TRBJ2-5; TRBD2 agrees at 7 bases. Judging by the DNA end, TRBJ2-7 fits better; the J call may be wrong. This CDR3 spans 15 amino acids. Germline lookup yields CDR1 MNHNY and CDR2 SVGAGI (reference sequence). The CDR3 region is CASSREVLLRHEQYF. For the CDR3, the DNA is TGTGCCAGCAGTCGGGAGGTACTCCTAAGACACGAGCAGTACTTC.